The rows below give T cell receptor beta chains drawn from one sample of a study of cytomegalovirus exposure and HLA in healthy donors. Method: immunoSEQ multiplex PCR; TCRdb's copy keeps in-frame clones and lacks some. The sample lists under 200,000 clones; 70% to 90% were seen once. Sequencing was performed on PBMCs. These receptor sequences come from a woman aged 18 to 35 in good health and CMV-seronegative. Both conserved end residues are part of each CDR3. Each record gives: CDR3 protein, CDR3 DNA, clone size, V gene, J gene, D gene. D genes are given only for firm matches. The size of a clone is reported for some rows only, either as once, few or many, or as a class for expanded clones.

CDR3: CASSYGGEDTQYF; DNA: TGTGCCAGCAGTTACGGGGGGGAGGATACGCAGTATTTT; size: -; V: TRBV6-5; J: TRBJ2-3; D: TRBD2
CDR3: CASSLGRRLEAFF; DNA: TGTGCCAGCAGTTTAGGGCGGAGGCTTGAAGCTTTCTTT; size: -; V: TRBV27; J: TRBJ1-1; D: -
CDR3: CASSIDRRDGQYEQYF; DNA: TGTGCCAGTAGTATAGATCGAAGGGATGGACAATACGAGCAGTACTTC; size: once; V: TRBV19; J: TRBJ2-7; D: -
CDR3: CASSLRSQGTRGQETQYF; DNA: TGCGCCAGCAGCCTCAGATCTCAGGGAACGAGAGGACAAGAGACCCAGTACTTC; size: -; V: TRBV4-1; J: TRBJ2-5; D: -
CDR3: CASSPQGATNEKLFF; DNA: TGCGCCAGCAGCCCTCAGGGGGCGACTAATGAAAAACTGTTTTTT; size: -; V: TRBV5-1; J: TRBJ1-4; D: TRBD1
CDR3: CASSEYPAGADTQYF; DNA: TGTGCCAGCAGTGAATACCCAGCCGGGGCAGATACGCAGTATTTT; size: -; V: TRBV2; J: TRBJ2-3; D: -
CDR3: CASSTHWQGRGNTEAFF; DNA: TGTGCCAGCAGTACCCATTGGCAGGGAAGGGGGAACACTGAAGCTTTCTTT; size: once; V: TRBV5-5; J: TRBJ1-1; D: -
CDR3: CVRGIGWVGSYEQYF; DNA: TGTGTGAGAGGAATTGGTTGGGTTGGCTCCTACGAGCAGTACTTC; size: -; V: TRBV27; J: TRBJ2-7; D: -
CDR3: CASRGDREQETQYF; DNA: TGTGCCAGCAGGGGGGACAGGGAGCAAGAGACCCAGTACTTC; size: -; V: TRBV2; J: TRBJ2-5; D: TRBD1
CDR3: CASSQPGERTNEQFF; DNA: TGCGCCAGCAGCCAGCCGGGTGAGCGGACGAATGAGCAGTTCTTC; size: -; V: TRBV5-1; J: TRBJ2-1; D: -
CDR3: CASSALNSYNYGYTF; DNA: TGTGCCAGCAGCGCACTCAACAGTTATAACTATGGCTACACCTTC; size: -; V: TRBV7-6; J: TRBJ1-2; D: -
CDR3: CASSARRGGGTGELFF; DNA: TGTGCCAGCAGCGCCCGCCGGGGGGGCGGCACCGGGGAGCTGTTTTTT; size: once; V: TRBV9; J: TRBJ2-2; D: TRBD2
CDR3: CATKGGTDEKLFF; DNA: TGTGCCACCAAAGGTGGGACTGATGAAAAACTGTTTTTT; size: -; V: TRBV6-1; J: TRBJ1-4; D: -
CDR3: CASSVAPGQGYEQYF; DNA: TGTGCCAGCAGCGTAGCCCCGGGACAGGGCTACGAGCAGTACTTC; size: -; V: TRBV9; J: TRBJ2-7; D: TRBD1
CDR3: CASTRTGGTEAFF; DNA: TGTGCCAGCACCAGGACAGGTGGGACTGAAGCTTTCTTT; size: -; V: TRBV13; J: TRBJ1-1; D: TRBD1
CDR3: CASSGIAPDPYEQYF; DNA: TGTGCCAGCAGTGGGATAGCTCCCGACCCCTACGAGCAGTACTTC; size: once; V: TRBV2; J: TRBJ2-7; D: -
CDR3: CASSPQKFYTQYF; DNA: TGTGCCAGCAGCCCCCAGAAGTTTTATACGCAGTATTTT; size: -; V: TRBV7-8; J: TRBJ2-3; D: -
CDR3: CASSNNWNEKLFF; DNA: TGTGCCAGCAGTAACAATTGGAATGAAAAACTGTTTTTT; size: -; V: TRBV6-5; J: TRBJ1-4; D: -
CDR3: CASSLRGKETQYF; DNA: TGTGCCAGCAGTTTAAGGGGAAAAGAGACCCAGTACTTC; size: -; V: TRBV27; J: TRBJ2-5; D: -
CDR3: CASSLREGQGTEAFF; DNA: TGTGCCAGCAGCTTAAGGGAAGGCCAGGGGACTGAAGCTTTCTTT; size: few; V: TRBV11-2; J: TRBJ1-1; D: -
CDR3: CASGGVGETEAFF; DNA: TGTGCCAGCGGAGGGGTTGGGGAGACTGAAGCTTTCTTT; size: few; V: TRBV2; J: TRBJ1-1; D: -
CDR3: CASSIGPDSHNEQFF; DNA: TGTGCCAGTAGTATAGGTCCGGACAGCCACAATGAGCAGTTCTTC; size: few; V: TRBV19; J: TRBJ2-1; D: -
CDR3: CASSHQDREKFF; DNA: TGTGCCAGTAGCCACCAGGACAGGGAGAAGTTCTTC; size: -; V: TRBV19; J: TRBJ2-1; D: TRBD1
CDR3: CASSSPRVTGGYNEQFF; DNA: TGTGCCAGCAGCTCCCCCCGGGTGACAGGGGGCTACAATGAGCAGTTCTTC; size: -; V: TRBV11-2; J: TRBJ2-1; D: TRBD1
CDR3: CASSVASQGYGYEQYF; DNA: TGTGCCAGCAGCGTAGCCTCACAGGGGTACGGGTACGAGCAGTACTTC; size: -; V: TRBV9; J: TRBJ2-7; D: TRBD1
CDR3: CASSESGGVEQYF; DNA: TGCGCCAGCAGTGAGTCCGGAGGGGTCGAGCAGTACTTC; size: -; V: TRBV10-1; J: TRBJ2-7; D: -
CDR3: CALRRGHSTDTQYF; DNA: TGTGCCCTAAGAAGGGGACACAGCACAGATACGCAGTATTTT; size: -; V: TRBV30; J: TRBJ2-3; D: -
CDR3: CASSPWDRSYEQYF; DNA: TGCGCCAGCAGCCCTTGGGACAGATCCTACGAGCAGTACTTC; size: -; V: TRBV4-1; J: TRBJ2-7; D: TRBD1
CDR3: CASSSREAHLYGYTF; DNA: TGCGCCAGCAGCTCGCGGGAAGCCCACCTATATGGCTACACCTTC; size: -; V: TRBV5-1; J: TRBJ1-2; D: -
CDR3: CASSIRLAGTDEQFF; DNA: TGTGCCAGTAGTATCCGACTAGCGGGAACCGATGAGCAGTTCTTC; size: -; V: TRBV19; J: TRBJ2-1; D: TRBD2
CDR3: CASSISGSSYNEQFF; DNA: TGTGCCAGTAGTATTTCGGGTAGCTCCTACAATGAGCAGTTCTTC; size: -; V: TRBV19; J: TRBJ2-1; D: -
CDR3: CASSLRTGARVQYF; DNA: TGTGCCAGCAGCTTGCGGACAGGGGCTCGGGTGCAGTACTTC; size: -; V: TRBV7-8; J: TRBJ2-7; D: TRBD1
CDR3: CASSLSSQGEQFF; DNA: TGTGCCAGCAGCTTATCTAGTCAGGGTGAGCAGTTCTTC; size: -; V: TRBV27; J: TRBJ2-1; D: -
CDR3: CAISGENGGGEQFF; DNA: TGTGCCATCAGTGGAGAGAATGGGGGCGGTGAGCAGTTCTTC; size: -; V: TRBV10-3; J: TRBJ2-1; D: -
CDR3: CASSYGSGAGGYGYTF; DNA: TGTGCCAGCAGTTACGGATCAGGCGCAGGGGGCTACGGCTACACCTTC; size: -; V: TRBV6-5; J: TRBJ1-2; D: TRBD1
CDR3: CASSLGGQHYEQYF; DNA: TGTGCCAGCAGTTTAGGGGGACAGCATTACGAGCAGTACTTC; size: -; V: TRBV27; J: TRBJ2-7; D: TRBD1
CDR3: CASSLYGTGRLSSTDTQYF; DNA: TGTGCCAGCAGCCTTTACGGGACAGGTAGATTATCTAGCACAGATACGCAGTATTTT; size: -; V: TRBV6-4; J: TRBJ2-3; D: TRBD1
CDR3: CASRLGQGLDEQYF; DNA: TGTGCCAGCAGACTTGGACAGGGGCTGGACGAGCAGTACTTC; size: -; V: TRBV2; J: TRBJ2-7; D: TRBD1
CDR3: CASSETGGGEQFF; DNA: TGTGCCAGCAGTGAAACGGGGGGCGGGGAGCAGTTCTTC; size: -; V: TRBV6-4; J: TRBJ2-1; D: -
CDR3: CASSLMTSGVSYNEQFF; DNA: TGTGCCAGCAGCTTAATGACTAGCGGGGTATCCTACAATGAGCAGTTCTTC; size: -; V: TRBV7-6; J: TRBJ2-1; D: TRBD2
CDR3: CASSLDRVGAFF; DNA: TGCGCCAGCAGCTTGGACAGGGTCGGTGCGTTCTTC; size: -; V: TRBV5-1; J: TRBJ2-1; D: -
CDR3: CASTHYDLSVYGYTF; DNA: TGTGCCAGCACCCACTACGACCTCTCCGTCTATGGCTACACCTTC; size: few; V: TRBV5-4; J: TRBJ1-2; D: -
CDR3: CASSSLRDSAYEQYF; DNA: TGTGCCAGCAGCTCCTTACGGGACAGCGCTTACGAGCAGTACTTC; size: -; V: TRBV7-8; J: TRBJ2-7; D: TRBD1
CDR3: CAWSGVAGGPSSYNEQFF; DNA: TGTGCCTGGAGCGGGGTGGCGGGAGGCCCTTCCTCCTACAATGAGCAGTTCTTC; size: -; V: TRBV30; J: TRBJ2-1; D: TRBD2
CDR3: CASSRTGGFTEAFF; DNA: TGCGCCAGCAGCCGGACAGGGGGATTCACTGAAGCTTTCTTT; size: -; V: TRBV5-1; J: TRBJ1-1; D: TRBD1
CDR3: CASSPVSGGHRETQYF; DNA: TGTGCCAGCAGCCCCGTATCAGGGGGTCATCGAGAGACCCAGTACTTC; size: -; V: TRBV11-2; J: TRBJ2-5; D: TRBD1
CDR3: CASSPGLFSYEQYF; DNA: TGTGCCAGCAGCCCGGGACTTTTCTCCTACGAGCAGTACTTC; size: -; V: TRBV5-6; J: TRBJ2-7; D: -
CDR3: CASSLAGREGYEQYF; DNA: TGCGCCAGCAGCTTGGCCGGGCGGGAGGGATACGAGCAGTACTTC; size: -; V: TRBV5-1; J: TRBJ2-7; D: TRBD2
CDR3: CASSLPGSELYGYTF; DNA: TGTGCCAGCAGCCTTCCAGGGTCAGAACTCTATGGCTACACCTTC; size: -; V: TRBV11-1; J: TRBJ1-2; D: -
CDR3: CASGLGLVTDTQYF; DNA: TGTGCTAGTGGTTTGGGACTAGTGACTGATACGCAGTATTTT; size: -; V: TRBV12-5; J: TRBJ2-3; D: -